The entry below describes one T cell receptor (beta chain). Its antigen is unknown. Clones were read by immunoSEQ multiplex PCR, and TCRdb kept only the in-frame ones, dropping some. The top ten hold 3% to 4.5% of the sample, which has 67,000 or so clones, around four fifths seen once. V lost 6 bases, J lost 7 bases, and 7 bases stayed unmatched. The CDR3 consists of 14 residues. Per the germline V gene, CDR1 is SGHNT and CDR2 is YYREEE (reference sequence). This record belongs to a study of OX40 agonist ivuxolimab in advanced cancers. Whole-study results and caveats: Partial responders treated at 0.1-3.0 mg/kg exhibited clonal expansion among the lowest measured. Expanded clones belonging to CD8+ T cells outnumbered, on average, those of CD4+.

The rearrangement joins TRBV5-4 to TRBJ1-6; 7 positions agree with TRBD1. This clonotype originated in an adult with an advanced solid tumor such as melanoma, head and neck, liver or kidney cancer. The input for sequencing was CD4+ or CD8+ T cells sorted from blood, taken in a trial of the OX40 agonist ivuxolimab. This CDR3 reads CASTNRGDNSPLHF. CDR3 nucleotide sequence: TGTGCCAGCACCAACAGGGGAGACAATTCACCCCTCCACTTT.